These 32 T cell receptor beta chains were all obtained from the same sample, sequenced in a study of cytomegalovirus exposure and HLA in healthy donors. PCR involved 60 Vbeta and 13 Jbeta primers. Sequencing used immunoSEQ multiplex PCR; TCRdb keeps in-frame clones, though not all of them. The top ten clones hold 22% of a sample with 65,000 to 85,000 clones, around 79% of them seen once. Input material: PBMCs. These receptors were taken from a woman between 40 and 55 years old in good health and CMV-seropositive.

The rearrangement uses TRBV30 and TRBJ2-7; 9 nucleotides align to TRBD1. The CDR3 consists of 14 residues. Germline V CDR1 and CDR2: GTSNPN, SVGIG (reference sequence). After removal of 2 bases from V and 6 bases from J, the junction contained 8 bases not matched to a gene. The DNA of the CDR3 is TGTGCCTGGAGTAAAGGGACAGGGAACGGCGAGCAGTACTTC. Its translation is CAWSKGTGNGEQYF.

The chain uses TRBV9 and TRBJ1-6; D uncertain. The CDR3 loop spans 15 amino acids. Per the germline V gene, CDR1 is SGDLS and CDR2 is YYNGEE. Deletions cut 0 bases from V and 0 bases from J, with 4 bases between. The CDR3 nucleotides read TGTGCCAGCAGCGTAGACAGCTCCTATAATTCACCCCTCCACTTT. It encodes CASSVDSSYNSPLHF.

The V gene is TRBV9, the J gene TRBJ2-3; D is ambiguous. The CDR3 covers 14 residues. Looked up from germline, CDR1 is SGDLS and CDR2 is YYNGEE. Trimming shortened V by 1 base and J by 3 bases, and 9 bases separated the two germline ends. The chain's CDR3 is CASSVYPGTDTQYF. CDR3 DNA sequence: TGTGCCAGCAGCGTATACCCGGGTACAGATACGCAGTATTTT.

This rearrangement joins TRBV5-4 to TRBJ2-1; 10 bases fit TRBD1. Germline CDR1 and CDR2: SGHNT and YYREEE (reference sequence). CDR3 length: 16 amino acids. J was trimmed by 1 base and V by 4 bases; bases with no gene match: 5. DNA of the CDR3: TGTGCCAGCAGCGCCCGGGACAGGGGATCCTACAATGAGCAGTTCTTC. Amino acids: CASSARDRGSYNEQFF. Together with reference TRBV5-4 and TRBJ2-1, the CDR3 gives the full variable domain: ETGVTQSPTHLIKTRGQQVTLRCSSQSGHNTVSWYQQALGQGPQFIFQYYREEENGRGNFPPRFSGLQFPNYSSELNVNALELDDSALYLCASSARDRGSYNEQFFGPGTRLTVL.

This rearrangement joins TRBV5-1 to TRBJ1-5; 8 nucleotides agree with TRBD1. Trimming took 3 bases from V and 4 from J; bases not matched to a gene: 6. The germline gives CDR1 SGHRS, CDR2 YFSETQ. This CDR3 is built from 15 residues. The CDR3 coding sequence is TGCGCCAGCAGCTCCGGACAGGGTCAAAATCAGCCCCAGCATTTT. Protein sequence: CASSSGQGQNQPQHF.

This clone was counted only a few times. J is TRBJ2-1 and V is TRBV7-8; tentative D call: TRBD2 (5 bases). From germline, CDR1 is SGHVS and CDR2 FQNEAQ. V lost 1 base to trimming and J lost 6 bases, with 16 bases between them. The CDR3 is 16 amino acids. The chain's CDR3 is CASSLGFTGRGNEQFF. CDR3 coding DNA: TGTGCCAGCAGCTTAGGGTTTACGGGAAGAGGCAATGAGCAGTTCTTC.

The rearrangement joins TRBV6-1 to TRBJ1-1, with TRBD1 identical over 7 bases. Trimming at V came to 2 bases and at J to 3 bases, leaving 6 bases not matched to a gene. Germline lookup yields CDR1 MNHNS and CDR2 SASEGT. This CDR3 contains 15 residues. Here the CDR3 DNA reads TGTGCCAGCAGTGAATATCGGACAGGAGACACTGAAGCTTTCTTT. Protein product: CASSEYRTGDTEAFF.

V and J are TRBV29-1 and TRBJ2-2; 12 positions agree with TRBD2. Trimming at V came to 6 bases and at J to 7 bases, leaving 9 bases not matched to a gene. CDR1 and CDR2 from the germline V gene are SQVTM and ANQGSEA. CDR3 length: 15 amino acids. CDR3 bases: TGCAGCGTCCTACTAGCGGGGGGCCTCAGCGGGGAGCTGTTTTTT. The encoded protein is CSVLLAGGLSGELFF.

Only a few counts were recorded for this clone. This chain links TRBV28 with TRBJ2-1, with TRBD2 identical over 9 bases. The CDR3 has 16 amino acids. J gave up 9 bases and V 4 bases, and 13 bases lay outside the gene matches. Germline-derived CDR1 and CDR2 are MDHEN and SYDVKM. CDR3 residues: CASSYPTSGPETEQFF. The CDR3 DNA follows: TGTGCCAGCAGTTACCCGACTAGCGGACCTGAAACTGAGCAGTTCTTC.

The chain recombines TRBV9 with TRBJ2-2; possibly TRBD2 for D (5 bases). The V gene lost 0 bases and the J gene lost 8 bases, with 11 bases spanning the gap. The CDR3 totals 14 residues. Germline V gene data show CDR1 as SGDLS and CDR2 as YYNGEE. Here the CDR3 reads CASSVGLQPGELFF. The CDR3 bases are TGTGCCAGCAGCGTAGGACTACAACCGGGGGAGCTGTTTTTT.

This rearrangement joins TRBV2 to TRBJ1-5; maybe TRBD1 (5 bases). The CDR3 runs to 14 residues. The germline V gene encodes CDR1 SNHLY and CDR2 FYNNEI. The V end was cut by 2 bases, the J end by 5 bases, with 10 bases between. The CDR3 reads CASSERGLDQPQHF. CDR3 DNA: TGTGCCAGCAGTGAAAGGGGTCTTGATCAGCCCCAGCATTTT.

The chain uses TRBV7-9 and TRBJ1-2, with D unclear. Germline V gene data show CDR1 as SEHNR and CDR2 as FQNEAQ (reference sequence). V lost 2 bases to trimming and J lost 6 bases, with 16 bases between them. The CDR3 runs to 15 residues. The CDR3 coding sequence is TGTGCCAGCAGCTTAAGTCAGGCAGGTTCCCATGGCTACACCTTC. Encoded protein: CASSLSQAGSHGYTF.

In its sample, this clone was seen a few times. The V gene is TRBV4-1, the J gene TRBJ2-3; D remains unclear. Germline values: CDR1 MGHRA, CDR2 YSYEKL. The CDR3 sequence is 16 residues long. The V and J ends lost 0 bases and 2 bases respectively, with 12 bases between them. In DNA, the CDR3 is TGCGCCAGCAGCCAAGAATGGCTAGAAGACACAGATACGCAGTATTTT. Translating gives CASSQEWLEDTDTQYF.

The genes are TRBV12-5 and TRBJ1-6; 7 bases are shared with TRBD1. CDR1 and CDR2 from the germline V gene are LGHNT and FRNRAP. The CDR3 has 14 residues. Trimming took 4 bases from V and 10 from J; bases not matched to a gene: 7. CDR3 nucleotides: TGTGCTAGTGGTTCTTCGGGACAGATCTCACCCCTCCACTTT. Protein product: CASGSSGQISPLHF.

The V call is TRBV6-1, the J call TRBJ2-5; TRBD2 matches 10 bases. V dropped 2 bases and J dropped 4; count of bases not matched to a gene: 10. The CDR3 is 17 amino acids. Germline CDR1 and CDR2: MNHNS and SASEGT. The CDR3 DNA reads TGTGCCAGCAGTGAACGATGGGCTAGCGGGAGCTCAGAGACCCAGTACTTC. It is translated as CASSERWASGSSETQYF.

This clone was found a few times. This chain links TRBV7-8 with TRBJ2-7, with D tentatively TRBD1 (6 bases). Looked up from germline, CDR1 is SGHVS and CDR2 is FQNEAQ. The length of the CDR3 is 13 residues. V was shortened by 3 bases and J by 1 base, with 7 bases between the two germline ends. The CDR3 DNA reads as TGTGCCAGCAGCTTGGGGGCTTCCTACGAGCAGTACTTC. This codes for CASSLGASYEQYF.

The gene calls are TRBV30 and TRBJ2-1; possible D gene TRBD1, 5 bases. This CDR3 has 16 residues. V lost 6 bases and J 1 base, leaving 19 bases between the germline ends. Germline-derived CDR1 and CDR2 are GTSNPN and SVGIG (reference sequence). In nucleotides, the CDR3 is TGTGCCTGCTCCAACACAGGAACCGGTTCCTACAATGAGCAGTTCTTC. This codes for CACSNTGTGSYNEQFF.

This rearrangement joins TRBV9 to TRBJ2-5; D might be TRBD2 (5 bases). Germline CDR1 is SGDLS and CDR2 is YYNGEE. The CDR3 length is 15 residues. Trimming took 0 bases from V and 5 from J, leaving 14 bases between them. CDR3 bases: TGTGCCAGCAGCGTAGGGCGGGCTAGCAGGGAGACCCAGTACTTC. It specifies CASSVGRASRETQYF.

The V call is TRBV6-5, the J call TRBJ2-7; D is perhaps TRBD1 (6 bases). In germline, CDR1 is MNHEY, CDR2 SVGAGI. Trimming removed 3 bases at V and 6 bases at J, with 21 bases between. There are 16 residues in the CDR3. The CDR3 is CASSYSPRGAGTEQYF. The CDR3 DNA reads as TGTGCCAGCAGTTATTCCCCCAGGGGCGCTGGGACCGAGCAGTACTTC.

A few counts support this clone. This rearrangement joins TRBV30 to TRBJ1-2; TRBD1 is a possible D gene (6 bases). The CDR3 is 12 residues long. V lost 3 bases and J lost 5, with 10 bases in between. The germline V gene has CDR1 GTSNPN and CDR2 SVGIG (reference sequence). The CDR3 is CAWSAGAYGYTF. CDR3 sequence (DNA): TGTGCCTGGAGCGCAGGGGCATATGGCTACACCTTC.

This clone occurred once. V is TRBV6-5 and J is TRBJ2-3; 10 bases agree with TRBD2. Germline V lookup: CDR1 MNHEY, CDR2 SVGAGI. The V and J ends lost 8 bases and 1 base, in that order; junction bases with no gene match: 6. The CDR3 is 15 amino acids. The CDR3 region has the DNA TGTGCCAGCGGCCCAGCGGGAGGGGGCACAGATACGCAGTATTTT. Its protein is CASGPAGGGTDTQYF.

This sequence joins TRBV5-1 and TRBJ2-7; 7 nucleotides line up with TRBD1. V lost 1 base, J lost 4 bases, and 8 bases stayed unmatched. This CDR3 spans 15 amino acids. From germline, CDR1 is SGHRS and CDR2 YFSETQ. CDR3 in DNA: TGCGCCAGCAGCTTGTGGGCAGGGGGTGGATACGAGCAGTACTTC. It is translated as CASSLWAGGGYEQYF.

The chain employs TRBV7-2 and TRBJ2-4, with D tentatively TRBD2 (5 bases). V lost 2 bases and J lost 2, with 13 bases in between. The CDR3 is made up of 16 amino acids. Germline loops: CDR1 SGHTA, CDR2 FQGNSA. The CDR3 loop is CASSLSAVETKNIQYF. Here the CDR3 DNA reads TGTGCCAGCAGCTTATCAGCGGTCGAGACCAAAAACATTCAGTACTTC. The full variable domain, rest sourced from reference TRBV7-2 and TRBJ2-4, is GAGVSQSPSNKVTEKGKDVELRCDPISGHTALYWYRQSLGQGLEFLIYFQGNSAPDKSGLPSDRFSAERTGGSVSTLTIQRTQQEDSAVYLCASSLSAVETKNIQYFGAGTRLSVL.

The genes are TRBV2 and TRBJ1-2; 8 bases match TRBD1. Germline V gene lookup returns CDR1 SNHLY and CDR2 FYNNEI. There are 15 residues in the CDR3. The ends lost 5 bases at V and 4 bases at J; junction bases unmatched: 9. CDR3 DNA sequence: TGTGCCAGCAGTCATCCGGGACAGGTCGCCTATGGCTACACCTTC. Translating gives CASSHPGQVAYGYTF. The full variable domain, in which reference TRBV2 and TRBJ1-2 provide the parts outside the CDR3, is EPEVTQTPSHQVTQMGQEVILRCVPISNHLYFYWYRQILGQKVEFLVSFYNNEISEKSEIFDDQFSVERPDGSNFTLKIRSTKLEDSAMYFCASSHPGQVAYGYTFGSGTRLTVV.

This clone has more than one count but fewer than ten. The chain carries TRBV29-1 and TRBJ1-2; D is undetermined. The CDR3 spans 12 residues. Germline lookup yields CDR1 SQVTM and CDR2 ANQGSEA. The ends were cut back, 7 bases at V and 4 bases at J, with 13 bases in the middle. The CDR3 spells CSAGWAIYGYTF. The DNA of the CDR3 is TGCAGCGCTGGATGGGCAATCTATGGCTACACCTTC.

The V gene is TRBV5-1, the J gene TRBJ2-7; TRBD1 is a possible D gene (5 bases). The CDR3 is made up of 14 amino acids. Per the germline V gene, CDR1 is SGHRS and CDR2 is YFSETQ. Trimming pared 0 bases from V and 3 bases from J, leaving 10 bases between. In DNA form, the CDR3 reads TGCGCCAGCAGCTTGGAGGGGTCTGGCTACGAGCAGTACTTC. This sequence encodes CASSLEGSGYEQYF.

The chain recombines TRBV30 with TRBJ1-5, with TRBD1 identical over 8 bases. There are 13 residues in the CDR3. After removal of 8 bases from V and 5 bases from J, the junction contained 8 bases not matched to a gene. Germline CDR1 is GTSNPN and CDR2 is SVGIG (reference sequence). The CDR3 here is CAASGGMDQPQHF. CDR3 bases: TGTGCCGCGTCAGGGGGCATGGATCAGCCCCAGCATTTT.

The chain joins TRBV6-4 to TRBJ2-3, with 7 bases lining up with TRBD1. Germline trimming cut 7 bases from V and 0 bases from J; bases unmatched to any gene: 4. CDR3 size: 14 residues. The germline V gene encodes CDR1 MRHNA and CDR2 SNTAGT. CDR3 sequence (DNA): TGTGCCAGCAAGGGGACAGCTAGCACAGATACGCAGTATTTT. It is translated as CASKGTASTDTQYF.

V and J are TRBV2 and TRBJ2-5; D possibly corresponds to TRBD1 (6 bases). Germline assignment: CDR1 SNHLY and CDR2 FYNNEI. The CDR3 contains 16 residues. With 1 base removed from V and 0 bases from J, the gap between germline ends came to 12 bases. The CDR3 reads CASSEGHRANQETQYF. The CDR3, as DNA: TGTGCCAGCAGTGAAGGTCACAGGGCAAACCAAGAGACCCAGTACTTC.

The rearrangement joins TRBV28 to TRBJ1-2; D gene uncertain. This CDR3 spans 13 amino acids. The germline V gene has CDR1 MDHEN and CDR2 SYDVKM. Deletions cut 8 bases from V and 14 bases from J, with 24 bases between. This CDR3 reads CASQPGLIPHRTF. Written as DNA, the CDR3 is TGTGCCAGCCAACCTGGACTGATTCCCCACCGTACCTTC.

The chain is built from TRBV28 and TRBJ1-2, with 8 bases that match TRBD1. Germline lookup yields CDR1 MDHEN and CDR2 SYDVKM. Unmatched junction bases numbered 16, after V lost 3 bases and J lost 4 bases. This CDR3 is built from 18 residues. CDR3 in amino acids: CASSFPRTGLLAGYGYTF. The CDR3 region has the DNA TGTGCCAGCAGTTTCCCCCGGACAGGGCTCCTCGCGGGCTATGGCTACACCTTC.

CDR3 sequence: CSAKLGQFRAFF. The CDR3, as DNA: TGCAGCGCTAAGCTTGGACAGTTCAGGGCTTTCTTT. This chain joins TRBV29-1 and TRBJ1-1; possibly TRBD1 for D (6 bases). From germline, CDR1 is SQVTM and CDR2 ANQGSEA. CDR3 length: 12 amino acids. V was clipped by 7 bases and J by 11 bases, with 20 bases between them.